The entry below gives a single T cell receptor beta chain sequence along with its context. Its antigen remains unknown. The method was immunoSEQ multiplex PCR; TCRdb's version includes in-frame clones alone and lacks a portion of them. The sample has more than 1 million clones, around 82% seen once. The CDR3 contains 15 residues. V was clipped by 2 bases and J by 6 bases; unmatched bases: 10. Germline V gene lookup returns CDR1 SGHTA and CDR2 FQGTGA. The study enrolled healthy HIV-negative adults without recent acute infections or vaccinations as donors. The data originate from a study of shared clonotypes between healthy human individuals. Study-level results: Rarefaction showed sorted-subset sequencing was incomplete despite large depth. The small donor group covered limited genetic and exposure diversity. Larger richness was generally estimated for naive than memory subsets.

The clonotype comes from a man between 18 and 29 years old in good health. Some clones in this sample may be carry-over from other donors' samples. The sample comprised memory CD4+ T cells from PBMCs. Subset described: CD45RA-negative fraction. The gene calls are TRBV7-3 and TRBJ2-7; 7 bases match TRBD2. The CDR3 bases are TGTGCCAGCAGCTTAGGGGCGGGAGCGGGGTCCGAGCAGTACTTC. Amino acids: CASSLGAGAGSEQYF.